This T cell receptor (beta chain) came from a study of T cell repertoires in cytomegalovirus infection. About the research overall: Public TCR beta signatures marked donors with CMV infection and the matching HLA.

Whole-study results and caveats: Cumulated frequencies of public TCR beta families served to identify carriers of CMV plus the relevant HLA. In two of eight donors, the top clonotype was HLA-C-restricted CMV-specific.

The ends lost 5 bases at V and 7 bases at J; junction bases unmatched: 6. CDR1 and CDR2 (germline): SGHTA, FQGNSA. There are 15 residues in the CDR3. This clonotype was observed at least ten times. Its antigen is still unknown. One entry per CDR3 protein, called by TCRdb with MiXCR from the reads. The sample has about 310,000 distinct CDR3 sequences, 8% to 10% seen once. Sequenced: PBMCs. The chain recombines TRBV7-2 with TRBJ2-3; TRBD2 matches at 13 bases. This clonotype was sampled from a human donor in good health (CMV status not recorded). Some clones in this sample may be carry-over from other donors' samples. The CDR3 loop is CASSLRTSGGNTQYF. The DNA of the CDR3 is TGTGCCAGCAGCCTTCGGACTAGCGGGGGTAATACGCAGTATTTT.